These T cell receptor beta chains were read from a single sample in a study of blood T cell repertoires in COVID-19. Generated by immunoSEQ multiplex PCR, the TCRdb table keeps only in-frame clones and is missing some. This repertoire shows 150,000 to 200,000 clones, roughly 82% found once; its top ten account for 8.4%. The sequenced material came from peripheral blood. All receptors come from a woman in her 70s with acute or convalescent COVID-19. CDR3s include the opening cysteine and the closing phenylalanine or tryptophan. Each record gives: V gene, clone size, D gene, J gene, CDR3 DNA, CDR3 protein. A D gene is named only where the DNA matches it firmly. The size entry is marked missing in some rows and otherwise reads once, few, many or a size class.

V gene: TRBV19
clone size: .
D gene: .
J gene: TRBJ2-2
CDR3 DNA: TGTGCCAGTAGTATGAGGCAGGGAGGGCTGTTTTTT
CDR3 protein: CASSMRQGGLFF

V gene: TRBV5-1
clone size: .
D gene: .
J gene: TRBJ1-3
CDR3 DNA: TGCGCCAGCAGCTTGGCCGGCGGTATAAGGGGAACTGGAAACACCATATATTTT
CDR3 protein: CASSLAGGIRGTGNTIYF

V gene: TRBV13
clone size: once
D gene: TRBD1
J gene: TRBJ1-1
CDR3 DNA: TGTGCCAGCAGCCGTAAGGCAGGGGGCTATAGAGCTGAAGCTTTCTTT
CDR3 protein: CASSRKAGGYRAEAFF

V gene: TRBV24-1
clone size: .
D gene: TRBD2
J gene: TRBJ2-1
CDR3 DNA: TGTGCCACCAGTGATGTTAGCGGGAGTTTGGTCAGCTCCTACAATGAGCAGTTCTTC
CDR3 protein: CATSDVSGSLVSSYNEQFF

V gene: TRBV7-2
clone size: .
D gene: .
J gene: TRBJ1-2
CDR3 DNA: TGTGCCAGCAGGGGCGGGCAGGGGAACGTCTACACCTTC
CDR3 protein: CASRGGQGNVYTF

V gene: TRBV7-7
clone size: .
D gene: TRBD1
J gene: TRBJ2-2
CDR3 DNA: TGTGCCAGCAGCCTCTACGACAGGGCAAACACCGGGGAGCTGTTTTTT
CDR3 protein: CASSLYDRANTGELFF

V gene: TRBV18
clone size: few
D gene: TRBD1
J gene: TRBJ1-2
CDR3 DNA: TGTGCCAGCTCACCACAGACAGGGTTTGGGGATGGCTACACCTTC
CDR3 protein: CASSPQTGFGDGYTF

V gene: TRBV7-2
clone size: few
D gene: .
J gene: TRBJ2-1
CDR3 DNA: TGTGCCAGCAGCTTAGTTGGTGGGGGGTCCTACAATGAGCAGTTCTTC
CDR3 protein: CASSLVGGGSYNEQFF

V gene: TRBV19
clone size: once
D gene: .
J gene: TRBJ1-2
CDR3 DNA: TGTGCCAGTAGTATAGACGGGACACCCACCTCCTATGGCTACACCTTC
CDR3 protein: CASSIDGTPTSYGYTF

V gene: TRBV4-3
clone size: few
D gene: .
J gene: TRBJ1-6
CDR3 DNA: TGCGCCAGCAGCCACGGACAGAATAGTAATTCACCCCTCCACTTT
CDR3 protein: CASSHGQNSNSPLHF

V gene: TRBV7-8
clone size: .
D gene: .
J gene: TRBJ2-1
CDR3 DNA: TGTGCCAGCAGCACCGACAGGCCATCCTACAATGAGCAGTTCTTC
CDR3 protein: CASSTDRPSYNEQFF

V gene: TRBV12-1
clone size: few
D gene: .
J gene: TRBJ2-7
CDR3 DNA: TGTGCCAGCAGCTTTCTAGGGACAGAAACCTACGAGCAGTACTTC
CDR3 protein: CASSFLGTETYEQYF

V gene: TRBV4-1
clone size: .
D gene: TRBD1
J gene: TRBJ2-5
CDR3 DNA: TGCGCCAGCAGCCCTCGACAGGGCGGAGAGACCCAGTACTTC
CDR3 protein: CASSPRQGGETQYF

V gene: TRBV28
clone size: .
D gene: .
J gene: TRBJ2-3
CDR3 DNA: TGTGCCAGCAGTTTCGTTGGGGGGGGCTACACAGATACGCAGTATTTT
CDR3 protein: CASSFVGGGYTDTQYF

V gene: TRBV29-1
clone size: .
D gene: TRBD1
J gene: TRBJ2-1
CDR3 DNA: TGCAGCGTGGGGACCGGGACAGGGTCCTACAATGAGCAGTTCTTC
CDR3 protein: CSVGTGTGSYNEQFF

V gene: TRBV29-1
clone size: .
D gene: .
J gene: TRBJ1-4
CDR3 DNA: TGCAGCGTTGAAGTGGGGGGGGAACTGTTTTTT
CDR3 protein: CSVEVGGELFF

V gene: TRBV19
clone size: .
D gene: .
J gene: TRBJ1-2
CDR3 DNA: TGTGCCAGTCAATCTAGTAGCTATGGCTACACCTTC
CDR3 protein: CASQSSSYGYTF

V gene: TRBV5-1
clone size: .
D gene: TRBD1
J gene: TRBJ2-3
CDR3 DNA: TGCGCCAGCAGCTTGGGACAGGGGGTCACAGATACGCAGTATTTT
CDR3 protein: CASSLGQGVTDTQYF

V gene: TRBV4-2
clone size: .
D gene: TRBD2
J gene: TRBJ2-5
CDR3 DNA: TGTGCCAGCAGCCCGGGGCGGGGGGAAGAGACCCAGTACTTC
CDR3 protein: CASSPGRGEETQYF

V gene: TRBV5-4
clone size: .
D gene: TRBD2
J gene: TRBJ2-5
CDR3 DNA: TGTGCCAGCAGCCTGGGAAGCGGGGGGGCACGAGAGACCCAGTACTTC
CDR3 protein: CASSLGSGGARETQYF

V gene: TRBV19
clone size: .
D gene: TRBD1
J gene: TRBJ1-3
CDR3 DNA: TGTGCCAGTAGTCCGCCGACAGGGAGACACTCTGGAAACACCATATATTTT
CDR3 protein: CASSPPTGRHSGNTIYF

V gene: TRBV4-3
clone size: .
D gene: .
J gene: TRBJ1-5
CDR3 DNA: TGCGCCAGCAGCCAAGATTCGGGGGGGAATCAGCCCCAGCATTTT
CDR3 protein: CASSQDSGGNQPQHF

V gene: TRBV3-1/TRBV3-2
clone size: .
D gene: .
J gene: TRBJ1-1
CDR3 DNA: TGTGCCAGCAGCCCTAGGGGGATCAACACTGAAGCTTTCTTT
CDR3 protein: CASSPRGINTEAFF

V gene: TRBV21-1
clone size: .
D gene: .
J gene: TRBJ2-7
CDR3 DNA: TGTGCCAGCAGCCGGACTAACCGGGACAGTTCCTACGAGCAGTACTTC
CDR3 protein: CASSRTNRDSSYEQYF

V gene: TRBV30
clone size: .
D gene: .
J gene: TRBJ2-2
CDR3 DNA: TGTGCCTGGAGAAGGGGTCTTAGCACCGGGGAGCTGTTTTTT
CDR3 protein: CAWRRGLSTGELFF

V gene: TRBV28
clone size: .
D gene: TRBD2
J gene: TRBJ2-1
CDR3 DNA: TGTGCCAGTCAGGTATCCAGCGGGGGACCCAATGAGCAGTTCTTC
CDR3 protein: CASQVSSGGPNEQFF

V gene: TRBV7-2
clone size: .
D gene: .
J gene: TRBJ1-1
CDR3 DNA: TGTGCCAGCAGCTTAGATTCAGGCCCTGAAGCTTTCTTT
CDR3 protein: CASSLDSGPEAFF

V gene: TRBV7-2
clone size: .
D gene: TRBD1
J gene: TRBJ1-2
CDR3 DNA: TGTGCCAGCAGCTTAAACTCGCGGGACAGGGTCGTCCGAAACTATGGCTACACCTTC
CDR3 protein: CASSLNSRDRVVRNYGYTF

V gene: TRBV7-9
clone size: .
D gene: TRBD2
J gene: TRBJ2-5
CDR3 DNA: TGTGCCAGCAGACTGACTAGCGCCCAAGAGACCCAGTACTTC
CDR3 protein: CASRLTSAQETQYF

V gene: TRBV28
clone size: .
D gene: .
J gene: TRBJ1-2
CDR3 DNA: TGTGCCAGCAGTCCCCCGGGAGAGGGTAGCATCCTTAACTATGGCTACACCTTC
CDR3 protein: CASSPPGEGSILNYGYTF

V gene: TRBV5-4
clone size: .
D gene: .
J gene: TRBJ2-6
CDR3 DNA: TGTGCCAGCAGCTTGGGCGACAGCTCTGGGGCCAACGTCCTGACTTTC
CDR3 protein: CASSLGDSSGANVLTF

V gene: TRBV19
clone size: .
D gene: TRBD1
J gene: TRBJ2-7
CDR3 DNA: TGTGCCAGTAGTATCGGGACAGGGGGCTACGAGCAGTACTTC
CDR3 protein: CASSIGTGGYEQYF

V gene: TRBV6-5
clone size: .
D gene: TRBD1
J gene: TRBJ2-1
CDR3 DNA: TGTGCCAGCAGTCCCGACAGGGGATGGGACAATGAGCAGTTCTTC
CDR3 protein: CASSPDRGWDNEQFF

V gene: TRBV2
clone size: .
D gene: .
J gene: TRBJ1-1
CDR3 DNA: TGTGCCAGCAGTCCAATATTAGGGGGAACTGAAGCTTTCTTT
CDR3 protein: CASSPILGGTEAFF

V gene: TRBV7-8
clone size: .
D gene: .
J gene: TRBJ2-2
CDR3 DNA: TGTGCCAGCAGCTTAACAACCGGGGAGCTGTTTTTT
CDR3 protein: CASSLTTGELFF

V gene: TRBV9
clone size: once
D gene: .
J gene: TRBJ2-3
CDR3 DNA: TGTGCCAGCAAACGAGCAGATACGCAGTATTTT
CDR3 protein: CASKRADTQYF

V gene: TRBV6-5
clone size: .
D gene: .
J gene: TRBJ1-1
CDR3 DNA: TGTGCCAGCACCTTACGGTCTGGGGCCCAGAGAGCTTTCTTT
CDR3 protein: CASTLRSGAQRAFF

V gene: TRBV28
clone size: .
D gene: .
J gene: TRBJ2-2
CDR3 DNA: TGTGCCAGCAGTTGGGGCGCGAACACCGGGGAGCTGTTTTTT
CDR3 protein: CASSWGANTGELFF

V gene: TRBV7-2
clone size: .
D gene: TRBD2
J gene: TRBJ2-7
CDR3 DNA: TGTGCCAGCAGCTTAGGGGGACTAGCGGGAGTGTACGAGCAGTACTTC
CDR3 protein: CASSLGGLAGVYEQYF

V gene: TRBV10-1
clone size: .
D gene: TRBD2
J gene: TRBJ2-7
CDR3 DNA: TGCGCCAGCAGTGGTGGGGCTAGCGGGGGTTCTCAGGGCTACGAGCAGTACTTC
CDR3 protein: CASSGGASGGSQGYEQYF

V gene: TRBV4-1
clone size: .
D gene: .
J gene: TRBJ2-2
CDR3 DNA: TGCGCCAGCAGCCAAGTTAGGAGGAGCGACATCGGGGTCGCCGGGGAGCTGTTTTTT
CDR3 protein: CASSQVRRSDIGVAGELFF

V gene: TRBV7-2
clone size: .
D gene: .
J gene: TRBJ1-1
CDR3 DNA: TGTGCCAGCAGCTTCCAGGGAGGCGCTGAAGCTTTCTTT
CDR3 protein: CASSFQGGAEAFF

V gene: TRBV7-9
clone size: .
D gene: .
J gene: TRBJ2-6
CDR3 DNA: TGTGCCAGCAGCCTACGCGCCGCTGGGGCCAACGTCCTGACTTTC
CDR3 protein: CASSLRAAGANVLTF

V gene: TRBV30
clone size: once
D gene: TRBD1
J gene: TRBJ1-5
CDR3 DNA: TGTGCCTGGAGTGCCGGGACAGGAGGGCTTAGCAATCAGCCCCAGCATTTT
CDR3 protein: CAWSAGTGGLSNQPQHF

V gene: TRBV28
clone size: few
D gene: .
J gene: TRBJ1-6
CDR3 DNA: TGTGCCAGCAACAGGGACTATAATTCACCCCTCCACTTT
CDR3 protein: CASNRDYNSPLHF

V gene: TRBV28
clone size: .
D gene: TRBD1
J gene: TRBJ1-2
CDR3 DNA: TGTGCCAGCAGGTACAGGGGCTCCCAATATGGCTACACCTTC
CDR3 protein: CASRYRGSQYGYTF

V gene: TRBV6-5
clone size: few
D gene: .
J gene: TRBJ1-2
CDR3 DNA: TGTGCCAGCATCTCACAGGGAAACTATGGCTACACCTTC
CDR3 protein: CASISQGNYGYTF

V gene: TRBV9
clone size: .
D gene: .
J gene: TRBJ1-2
CDR3 DNA: TGTGCCAGCAGCGAAGGGGGAAGCGGCTACACCTTC
CDR3 protein: CASSEGGSGYTF

V gene: TRBV7-9
clone size: few
D gene: .
J gene: TRBJ2-2
CDR3 DNA: TGTGCCAGCAGCTGGACAGCAAACACCGGGGAGCTGTTTTTT
CDR3 protein: CASSWTANTGELFF

V gene: TRBV9
clone size: .
D gene: TRBD1
J gene: TRBJ1-6
CDR3 DNA: TGTGCCAGCAGCGTAGGACAGGGGGCGCAGGATTCACCCCTCCACTTT
CDR3 protein: CASSVGQGAQDSPLHF

V gene: TRBV10-3
clone size: .
D gene: .
J gene: TRBJ1-1
CDR3 DNA: TGTGCCATCAGTGAGGGGGAGGGGAACACTGAAGCTTTCTTT
CDR3 protein: CAISEGEGNTEAFF

V gene: TRBV29-1
clone size: .
D gene: TRBD1
J gene: TRBJ1-4
CDR3 DNA: TGCAGCCCGCCCCTCAGGACAGGGGGGAATTCTAATGAAAAACTGTTTTTT
CDR3 protein: CSPPLRTGGNSNEKLFF

V gene: TRBV29-1
clone size: .
D gene: TRBD2
J gene: TRBJ2-3
CDR3 DNA: TGCAGCGGCCTCGGGACTAGCGGGAGCACAGATACGCAGTATTTT
CDR3 protein: CSGLGTSGSTDTQYF

V gene: TRBV18
clone size: .
D gene: .
J gene: TRBJ1-1
CDR3 DNA: TGTGCCAGCTCACTGCTCGCTCAGGGAACTCCGAACACTGAAGCTTTCTTT
CDR3 protein: CASSLLAQGTPNTEAFF